This T cell receptor beta chain was documented in a study of cytomegalovirus exposure and HLA in healthy donors. General study results and limits: In a later analysis, a missense DCLRE1C variant was linked to TCR beta V- and J-gene trimming. Presence/absence analyses assumed roughly uniform sequencing depth across donors. Within the data, a cluster of highly shared sequence variants was likely a sequencing artifact. Accurate HLA-A and HLA-B prediction from TCR beta sequences was reported for most subjects.

The PCR used 60 Vbeta and 13 Jbeta primers. Produced via immunoSEQ multiplex PCR; TCRdb's table is partial and in-frame only. The data contain approximately 100,000 clones, just under 70% of them seen just once; the ten biggest clones take up about 5.5%. The CDR3 consists of 15 residues. V lost 5 bases and J lost 4, with 17 bases in between. Germline V gives CDR1 SEHNR, CDR2 FQNEAQ (reference sequence). On this clone itself: The antigen remains undetermined.

Specimen: PBMCs. This chain uses TRBV7-9 with TRBJ1-2; the D gene is possibly TRBD1 (5 bases). This TCR was sampled from a woman aged 65 to 85 in good health and CMV-seropositive. This CDR3 reads CASSRGLTGSYGYTF. The CDR3 DNA follows: TGTGCCAGCAGCCGGGGACTAACTGGTTCCTATGGCTACACCTTC. The whole variable domain, remainder taken from reference TRBV7-9 and TRBJ1-2, is DTGVSQNPRHKITKRGQNVTFRCDPISEHNRLYWYRQTLGQGPEFLTYFQNEAQLEKSRLLSDRFSAERPKGSFSTLEIQRTEQGDSAMYLCASSRGLTGSYGYTFGSGTRLTVV.